The source of this T cell receptor (beta chain) is a study of shared clonotypes between healthy human individuals (dated by TCRdb to the early 2020s). About the study as a whole: The cohort included three men and a couple of women between 18 and 49 years of age. For each donor, CD4 naive and CD4 memory were each run on three plates, CD8 naive on two plates, and CD8 memory on one plate. Per donor, leukapheresis produced somewhere between about 0.94 and 8.9 billion PBMCs. Different laboratories and diverse techniques were used to prepare libraries and sequence TCR repertoires, to increase sequencing depth and limit assay-specific biases. To estimate repertoire size and how much clonotype sharing occurs between individuals, the study deeply sequenced the blood TCR repertoires of several healthy adults.

The study at large found these results: Larger estimated clonotype richness was generally found for naive subsets than for memory subsets. Compared with non-shared clonotypes, the clonotypes found in all four sorted-subset donors had higher generation probabilities. Sharing across four donors was observed for around 5% of naive CD4, over 3% of naive CD8, roughly 2.4% of memory CD4, and about 0.4% of memory CD8 clonotypes. The genetic and exposure-history diversity represented was limited by the small number of donors. Based on pairwise subsampling, the degree of clonotype sharing among donors was expected to be affected by sequencing depth. Sampling was limited to blood, and TCR repertoires in tissue likely differ from TCR repertoires in blood. Incomplete sequencing was indicated by rarefaction of sorted-subset datasets, despite the large sequencing depth.

The donors were healthy, HIV-negative adults who had no recently reported acute infections or vaccinations. Every donor was a Caucasian adult residing in Nashville, Tennessee, USA. Magnetic negative selection was used to enrich CD4+ T cells, after which naive cells were positively selected on CD45RA and the negative fraction became the memory subset. After blood collection by leukapheresis, PBMCs were isolated using Ficoll-Histopaque density gradient centrifugation and then cryopreserved in the vapor phase of liquid nitrogen. Analytical flow cytometry was used to check the purity and quantity of each magnetically sorted T cell population. Each sorted fraction had its genomic DNA isolated and then quantified by UV absorbance on a Nanodrop 2000c. V loses 4 bases at its end and J loses 6 bases; junction bases beyond the gene matches: 10. The cysteine opens and the phenylalanine closes a CDR3 of 17 amino acids. This entry keeps only the CDR3 DNA: 51 bases, framed from base 1. From a lookup of the germline V gene, CDR1 and CDR2 are LGHNA and YSLEER.

Using the deep immunoSEQ assay, multiplex PCR amplified TCR CDR3 regions from genomic DNA. For each cell subset, the extracted genomic DNA was distributed evenly across all wells of several immunoSEQ 96-well plates, and each plate served as one replicate. Each replicate PCR for sorted subsets received around 210 ng genomic DNA, equal to about 30,000 T cell genomes. Purified libraries were quantified with a Qubit 3.0 fluorometer, sized on a Bioanalyzer 2100, and re-quantified with the KAPA Library Quantification kit. Every immunoSEQ 96-well plate was sequenced on a separate single-read 150-cycle Illumina NextSeq 550 flow cell. Regarding the original processing steps: Because the immunoSEQ output included only junctional sequences and no quality scores, the filtering could not be the same as the filtering used for full-length reads. To assign V/J genes and CDR3, sequences were annotated against IMGT germline references using PyIR, a Python wrapper for IgBLAST v1.9. Reads with weak V/J assignments (E-value above 1e-6), missing CDR3, stop codons, out-of-frame junctions, or ambiguous translated residues were removed. V3J clonotypes were defined as sequences sharing an identical inferred V gene, J gene, and CDR3 amino acid sequence. Percentage overlap between repertoires was calculated by dividing the number of shared unique clonotypes by the size of the smaller repertoire. Richness of each repertoire was evaluated using RTK rarefaction, the Chao1 estimator, and Recon v2.1 estimates of unobserved clonotypes. For all TCRbeta clonotypes obtained by the gDNA method from a few donors, generation probabilities were computed with OLGA. The immuneACCESS repertoire file appears here via TCRdb, limited to in-frame rearrangements. These files lack a portion of the clones; in checked studies, under half of the deficit traces to unresolved V genes, and the cause of the others is not known. V, J and clone size are taken as reported in that table, and D and trimming were inferred from the DNA itself. For this sample there are roughly 1,000,000 clones; about four fifths appear just once. The leading ten clones occupy under 0.6% of the sample.

This clone was counted only a few times. The antigen it recognizes is unknown. Base qualities are missing; no much larger clone stands one base away. The source material was memory CD4+ T cells from PBMCs. What this sample's cell subset or site label stands for: CD45RA-negative fraction. This clonotype originated in a man aged 18 to 30 in good health. Some clones in this sample may be carry-over from other donors' samples. The sequence is built from TRBV4-3 and TRBJ2-7; 15 junctional bases match TRBD2. The DNA sequence is given as TGCGCCAGCAGCCCAGGACTAGCGGGAGGGGCTAGTGGCGAGCAGTACTTC. This yields the protein CASSPGLAGGASGEQYF.